A selection of T cell receptor beta chains follows, all from one sample in a study of CD8 T cell repertoires and HIV-1 epitope variants. Antigens for these TCRs are unknown. TCRdb's table, derived via immunoSEQ multiplex PCR, lists solely in-frame clones and lacks some. The repertoire has about 5,300 clones, roughly 60% of them found once; the top ten carry about 40%. What was sequenced was cultured CD8+ T cells derived from PBMCs. These receptors all come from a male donor with HIV. Both conserved end residues are part of each CDR3. D genes are given only for firm matches. A row's size may be missing; if present it is once, few, many or a size class.

>NA|TRBJ1-5|few|TRBV28
TGTGCCAGCACCACACCCAGGGGGCCCCAGCATTTT
CASTTPRGPQHF
>NA|TRBJ1-2|NA|TRBV5-8
TGCGCCAGCAGCCAAGATCCCGTCGAACTCGACTATGGCTACACCTTC
CASSQDPVELDYGYTF
>TRBD1|TRBJ2-7|NA|TRBV29-1
TGCAGCGTTGATGAGGGGACAGAGTACTACGAGCAGTACTTC
CSVDEGTEYYEQYF
>TRBD1|TRBJ1-1|few|TRBV29-1
TGCAGCGCGAGGACAGGGGACACTGAAGCTTTCTTT
CSARTGDTEAFF
>NA|TRBJ2-3|NA|TRBV29-1
TGCAGCGTTGAAGGCGGACCGCCGAGGGCAGATACGCAGTATTTT
CSVEGGPPRADTQYF
>TRBD1|TRBJ1-1|NA|TRBV6-4
TGTGCCAGCAGTGACACCCTACAGGGGGCCGCCTCCCTTCCTTTCTTT
CASSDTLQGAASLPFF
>TRBD1|TRBJ1-4|NA|TRBV7-3
TGTGCCAGCATCAGGACAGGGGCCGGGAGCGAAAAACTGTTTTTT
CASIRTGAGSEKLFF
>NA|TRBJ2-7|large|TRBV27
TGTGCCAGCAGTGTATCCTCCGGGACGGTGTCCTACGAGCAGTACTTC
CASSVSSGTVSYEQYF
>NA|TRBJ2-7|NA|TRBV4-2
TGTGCCAGCAGCCAAGATCCAGGGAGTAGCTACGAGCAGTACTTC
CASSQDPGSSYEQYF
>TRBD1|TRBJ2-7|NA|TRBV6-5
TGTGCCAGCAGACAGGGGGCTTCCTCCTACGAGCAGTACTTC
CASRQGASSYEQYF